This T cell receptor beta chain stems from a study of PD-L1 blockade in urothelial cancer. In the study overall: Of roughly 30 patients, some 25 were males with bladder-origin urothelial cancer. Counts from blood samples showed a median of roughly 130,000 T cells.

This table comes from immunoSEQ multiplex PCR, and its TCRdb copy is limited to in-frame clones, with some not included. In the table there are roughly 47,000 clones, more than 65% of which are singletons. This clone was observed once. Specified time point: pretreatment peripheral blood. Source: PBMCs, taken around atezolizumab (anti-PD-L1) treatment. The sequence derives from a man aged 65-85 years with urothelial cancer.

Here the CDR3 DNA reads TGTGCCAGCAGCCAAGCTCTGCAAAGGGGCGAGCAGTACTTC. Protein sequence: CASSQALQRGEQYF. The chain carries TRBV14 and TRBJ2-7; perhaps TRBD1 as D (5 bases). Germline V lookup: CDR1 SGHDN, CDR2 FVKESK. Trimming left V 1 base short and J 6 bases short, with 13 bases between. This CDR3 is built from 14 residues. Drawing the rest from reference TRBV14 and TRBJ2-7, the complete variable domain is EAGVTQFPSHSVIEKGQTVTLRCDPISGHDNLYWYRRVMGKEIKFLLHFVKESKQDESGMPNNRFLAERTGGTYSTLKVQPAELEDSGVYFCASSQALQRGEQYFGPGTRLTVT.